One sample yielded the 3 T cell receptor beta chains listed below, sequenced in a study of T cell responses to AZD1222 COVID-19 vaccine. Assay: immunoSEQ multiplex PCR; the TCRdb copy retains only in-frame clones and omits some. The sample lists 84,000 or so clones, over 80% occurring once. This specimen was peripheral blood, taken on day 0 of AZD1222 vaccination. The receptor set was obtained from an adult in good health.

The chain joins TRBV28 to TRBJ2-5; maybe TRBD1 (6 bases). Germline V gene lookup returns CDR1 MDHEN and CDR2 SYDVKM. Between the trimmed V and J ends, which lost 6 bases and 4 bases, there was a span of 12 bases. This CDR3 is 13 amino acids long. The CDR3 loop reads CASRATGIETQYF. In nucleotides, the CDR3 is TGTGCCAGCAGAGCTACAGGGATAGAGACCCAGTACTTC.

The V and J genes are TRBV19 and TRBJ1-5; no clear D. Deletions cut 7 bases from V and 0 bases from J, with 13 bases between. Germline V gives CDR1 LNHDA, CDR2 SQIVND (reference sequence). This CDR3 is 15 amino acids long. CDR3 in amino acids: CASNLQIYSNQPQHF. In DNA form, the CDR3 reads TGTGCCAGTAACCTCCAGATTTATAGCAATCAGCCCCAGCATTTT.

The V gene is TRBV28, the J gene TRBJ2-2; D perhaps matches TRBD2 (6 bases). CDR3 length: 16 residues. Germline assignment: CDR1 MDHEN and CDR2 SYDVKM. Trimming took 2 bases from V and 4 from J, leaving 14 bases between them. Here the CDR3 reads CASSLRSLALTGELFF. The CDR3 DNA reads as TGTGCCAGCAGTTTACGTAGCCTAGCGCTCACCGGGGAGCTGTTTTTT. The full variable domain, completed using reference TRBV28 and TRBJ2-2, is DVKVTQSSRYLVKRTGEKVFLECVQDMDHENMFWYRQDPGLGLRLIYFSYDVKMKEKGDIPEGYSVSREKKERFSLILESASTNQTSMYLCASSLRSLALTGELFFGEGSRLTVL.